Sequencing of this T cell receptor beta chain was carried out in a study of T cell responses to AZD1222 COVID-19 vaccine. Study conclusions and caveats: Among those given AZD1222, only five or six were seropositive at baseline. Receipt of two AZD1222 doses was followed by a rise in Spike-specific TCR breadth and depth. Clonal diversity was possibly underestimated, and white British individuals and females predominated among donors.

Second doses at about 4 or about 12 weeks were pooled. About this clone: Its antigen is as yet unknown.

Profiling relied on immunoSEQ multiplex PCR, and the TCRdb table lists in-frame clones only, not all of them. Of 150,000 to 200,000 clones in the sample, approximately 86% were seen once. The CDR3 totals 13 residues. The germline V gene encodes CDR1 SGHRS and CDR2 YFSETQ. V gave up 5 bases and J gave up 6 bases, with 14 bases separating them. The chain joins TRBV5-1 to TRBJ1-2; a weak D match, TRBD1 (5 bases). Sequences were derived from peripheral blood, sampled 28 days after the second AZD1222 dose. This clonotype was sampled from an adult who received the AZD1222 COVID-19 vaccine. This CDR3 is CASSSGLSDGYTF. CDR3 nucleotide sequence: TGCGCCAGCAGTTCGGGACTCTCCGATGGCTACACCTTC.